This T cell receptor beta chain comes out of a study of blood T cell repertoires in COVID-19. As for the study in general: Collection of acute and convalescent COVID-19 samples took place in the United States, Italy and Spain.

Authors' analysis steps: It was from reference gene primer amplification that nucleated cell counts were estimated. Assay used: immunoSEQ multiplex PCR; TCRdb lists only in-frame clones, some missing. V, J and clone size were drawn from that table, and D and trimming were deduced from the DNA. The sample shows some 78,000 clones, roughly 84% of them seen only once. Germline loops: CDR1 SQVTM, CDR2 ANQGSEA. CDR3 length: 13 residues. With V trimmed by 5 bases and J by 4 bases, 8 bases remained unmatched. The receptor was isolated from a middle-aged man with acute or convalescent COVID-19. Material for sequencing was peripheral blood. The rearrangement links TRBV29-1 to TRBJ2-7; the match to TRBD1 covers 7 bases. DNA of the CDR3: TGCAGCGTTAAGGGGGCGTTGACTTACGAGCAGTACTTC. Its translation is CSVKGALTYEQYF.